The TCR beta chain described here comes from a study of identical twins. General study findings and limits: The study drew conclusions from cross-sectional statistical analysis, not from following the same donors. Abundant beta clonotypes from cord blood bore fewer insertions; memory repertoires lacked this pattern.

TCRdb used MiXCR to reprocess the 5' RACE reads, holding one entry per CDR3 protein. Of about 730,000 distinct CDR3 sequences in the sample, approximately 21% were seen once. The donor group consisted entirely of healthy Caucasians. This clonotype appeared a few times. Its antigen remains unidentified. The same sample was also used in a study of T cells expressing NK-cell markers. That paper notes: Sorted CD3+CD56+NKG2C+, CD3+CD56+NKG2C- and CD3+CD56-NKG2C+ T-cell subsets were beta-chain profiled.

Material: PBMCs. The TCR was taken from a young woman in good health.

In DNA, the CDR3 is TGTGCCAGCAGTCCGAAGCGGGAGGGCCTGGATGAGCAGTACTTC. Encoded protein: CASSPKREGLDEQYF. This rearrangement joins TRBV12-3 or TRBV12-4 to TRBJ2-7, with 10 nucleotides matching TRBD2. The CDR3 sequence is 15 residues long. Trimming took 5 bases from V and 7 from J; bases not matched to a gene: 11.